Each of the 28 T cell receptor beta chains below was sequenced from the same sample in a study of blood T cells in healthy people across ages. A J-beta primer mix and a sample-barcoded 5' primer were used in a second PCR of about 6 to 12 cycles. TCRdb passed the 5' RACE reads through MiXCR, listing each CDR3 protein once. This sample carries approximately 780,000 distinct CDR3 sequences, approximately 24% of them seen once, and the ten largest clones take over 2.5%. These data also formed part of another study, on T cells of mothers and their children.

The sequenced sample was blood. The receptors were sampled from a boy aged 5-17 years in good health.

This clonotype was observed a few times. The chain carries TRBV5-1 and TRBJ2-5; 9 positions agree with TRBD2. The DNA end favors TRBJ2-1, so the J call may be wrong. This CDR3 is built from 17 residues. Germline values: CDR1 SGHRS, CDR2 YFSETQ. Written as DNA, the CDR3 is TGCGCCAGCAGCTTGGCCCCCGGCGGGGGGGCCCTGAATGAGCAGTTCTTC. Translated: CASSLAPGGGALNEQFF.

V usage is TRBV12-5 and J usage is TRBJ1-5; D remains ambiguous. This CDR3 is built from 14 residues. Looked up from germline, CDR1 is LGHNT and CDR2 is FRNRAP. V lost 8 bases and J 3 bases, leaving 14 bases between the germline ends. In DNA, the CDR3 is TGTGCTAGTCTTGACGGAGCTTACAATCAGCCCCAGCATTTT. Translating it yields CASLDGAYNQPQHF.

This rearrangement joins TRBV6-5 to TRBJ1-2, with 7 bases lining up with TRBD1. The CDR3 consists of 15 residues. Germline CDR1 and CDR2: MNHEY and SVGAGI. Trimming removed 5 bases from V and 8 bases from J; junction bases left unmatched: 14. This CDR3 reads CASSPTGQGERGYTF. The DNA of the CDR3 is TGTGCCAGCAGTCCAACCGGGCAGGGGGAACGGGGCTACACCTTC.

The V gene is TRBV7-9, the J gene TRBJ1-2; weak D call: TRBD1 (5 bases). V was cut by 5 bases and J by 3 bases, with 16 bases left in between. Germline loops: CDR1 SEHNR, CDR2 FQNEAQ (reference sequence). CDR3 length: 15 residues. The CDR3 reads CASSPGQIRHYGYTF. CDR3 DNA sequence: TGTGCCAGCAGCCCGGGGCAGATTAGACACTATGGCTACACCTTC.

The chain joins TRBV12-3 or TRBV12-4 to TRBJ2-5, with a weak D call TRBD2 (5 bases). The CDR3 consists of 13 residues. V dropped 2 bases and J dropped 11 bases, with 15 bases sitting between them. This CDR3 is CASSLSRVGGQYF. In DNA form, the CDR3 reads TGTGCCAGCAGTTTAAGTAGAGTCGGCGGGCAGTACTTC.

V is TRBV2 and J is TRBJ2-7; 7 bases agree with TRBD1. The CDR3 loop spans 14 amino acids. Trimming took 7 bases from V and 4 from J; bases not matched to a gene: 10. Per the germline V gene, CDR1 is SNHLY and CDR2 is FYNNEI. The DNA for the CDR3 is TGTGCCAGCACTGTCAGGACAGGCCATTACGAGCAGTACTTC. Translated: CASTVRTGHYEQYF.

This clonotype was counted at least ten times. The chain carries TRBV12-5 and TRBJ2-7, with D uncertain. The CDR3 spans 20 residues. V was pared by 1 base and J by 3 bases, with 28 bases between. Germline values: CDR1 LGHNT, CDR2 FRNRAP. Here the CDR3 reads CASGLDPSGSVSLSLYEQYF. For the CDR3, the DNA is TGTGCTAGTGGTTTGGACCCCTCGGGCAGTGTCTCCCTAAGCCTCTACGAGCAGTACTTC.

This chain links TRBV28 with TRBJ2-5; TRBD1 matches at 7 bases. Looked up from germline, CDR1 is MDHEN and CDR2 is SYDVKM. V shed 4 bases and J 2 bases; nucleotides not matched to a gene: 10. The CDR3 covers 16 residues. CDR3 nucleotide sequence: TGTGCCAGCAGTTCGCAAACAGGGGCACGGCAAGAGACCCAGTACTTC. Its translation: CASSSQTGARQETQYF. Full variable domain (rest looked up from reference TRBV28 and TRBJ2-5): DVKVTQSSRYLVKRTGEKVFLECVQDMDHENMFWYRQDPGLGLRLIYFSYDVKMKEKGDIPEGYSVSREKKERFSLILESASTNQTSMYLCASSSQTGARQETQYFGPGTRLLVL.

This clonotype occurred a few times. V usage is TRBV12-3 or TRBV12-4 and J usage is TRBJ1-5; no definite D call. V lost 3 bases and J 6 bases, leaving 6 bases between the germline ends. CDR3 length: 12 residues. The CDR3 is CASSFRPQPQHF. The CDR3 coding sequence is TGTGCCAGCAGTTTTCGACCTCAGCCCCAGCATTTT.

Here the CDR3 reads CASSRPGRGKGDTQYF. In DNA form, the CDR3 reads TGTGCCAGCAGCCGCCCTGGGCGGGGGAAGGGGGATACGCAGTATTTT. V is TRBV11-2 and J is TRBJ2-3; the match to TRBD2 covers 7 bases. The V and J ends lost 5 bases and 6 bases, in that order; junction bases with no gene match: 14. Germline values: CDR1 SGHAT, CDR2 FQNNGV. The CDR3 has 16 residues.

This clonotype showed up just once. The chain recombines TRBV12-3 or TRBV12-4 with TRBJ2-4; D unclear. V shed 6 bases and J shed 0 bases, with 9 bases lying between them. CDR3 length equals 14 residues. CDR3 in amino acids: CASRRLQAKNIQYF. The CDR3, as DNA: TGTGCCAGCAGACGACTCCAAGCCAAAAACATTCAGTACTTC.

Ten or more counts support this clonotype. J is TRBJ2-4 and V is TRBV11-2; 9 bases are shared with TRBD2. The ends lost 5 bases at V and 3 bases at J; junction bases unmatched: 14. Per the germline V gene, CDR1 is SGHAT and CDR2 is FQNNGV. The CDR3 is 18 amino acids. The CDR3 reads CASSARRLAGRGKNIQYF. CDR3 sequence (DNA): TGTGCCAGCAGCGCGCGTAGGCTAGCGGGGCGAGGCAAAAACATTCAGTACTTC.

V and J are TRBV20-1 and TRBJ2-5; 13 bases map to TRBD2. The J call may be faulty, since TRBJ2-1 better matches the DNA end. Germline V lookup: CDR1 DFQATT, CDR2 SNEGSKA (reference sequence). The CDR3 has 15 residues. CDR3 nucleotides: TGCAGTGCTCGGACTAGCGGGGGTTGGGGCACTGAGCAGTTCTTC. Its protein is CSARTSGGWGTEQFF.

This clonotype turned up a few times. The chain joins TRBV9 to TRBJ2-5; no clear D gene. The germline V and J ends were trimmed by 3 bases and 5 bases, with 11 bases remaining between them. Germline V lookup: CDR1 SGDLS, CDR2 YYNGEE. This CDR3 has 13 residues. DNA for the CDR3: TGTGCCAGCAGCGCAGCTCTATCCGAGACCCAGTACTTC. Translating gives CASSAALSETQYF.

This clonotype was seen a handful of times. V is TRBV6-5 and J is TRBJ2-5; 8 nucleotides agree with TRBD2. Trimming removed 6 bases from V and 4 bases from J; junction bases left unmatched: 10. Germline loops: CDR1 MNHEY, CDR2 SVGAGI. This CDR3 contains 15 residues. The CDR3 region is CASSPRGGLGETQYF. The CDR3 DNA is TGTGCCAGCAGCCCCCGGGGGGGGTTAGGAGAGACCCAGTACTTC.

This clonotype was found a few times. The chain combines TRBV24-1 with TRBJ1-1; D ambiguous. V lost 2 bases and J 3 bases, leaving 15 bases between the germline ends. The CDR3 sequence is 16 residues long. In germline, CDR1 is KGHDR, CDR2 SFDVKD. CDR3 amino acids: CATSDCPGAWDTEAFF. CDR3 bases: TGTGCCACCAGTGATTGCCCGGGAGCCTGGGACACTGAAGCTTTCTTT.

In DNA form, the CDR3 reads TGTGCCAGCAGCCCTCAGGGTTTTGGGGGCTACACCTTC. Translated, it gives CASSPQGFGGYTF. This chain joins TRBV12-3 or TRBV12-4 and TRBJ1-2; possible D gene TRBD1, 5 bases. This CDR3 has 13 residues. V gave up 6 bases and J gave up 8 bases, with 16 bases separating them.

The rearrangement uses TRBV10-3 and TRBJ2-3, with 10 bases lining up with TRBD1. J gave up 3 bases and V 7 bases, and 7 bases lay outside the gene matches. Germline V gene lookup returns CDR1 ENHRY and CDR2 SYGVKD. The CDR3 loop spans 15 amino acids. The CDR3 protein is CAIKGTGAPTDTQYF. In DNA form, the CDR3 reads TGTGCCATCAAGGGGACAGGGGCCCCTACAGATACGCAGTATTTT.

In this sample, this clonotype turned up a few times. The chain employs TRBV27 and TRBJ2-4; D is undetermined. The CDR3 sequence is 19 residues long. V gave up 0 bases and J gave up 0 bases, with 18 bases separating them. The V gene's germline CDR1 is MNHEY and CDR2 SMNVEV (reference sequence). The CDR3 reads CASSLSPDSLHLAKNIQYF. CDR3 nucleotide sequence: TGTGCCAGCAGTTTATCCCCCGATAGCCTACATCTAGCCAAAAACATTCAGTACTTC.

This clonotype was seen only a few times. CDR3 in amino acids: CASSQKRGRRMNTEAFF. The CDR3 DNA is TGTGCCAGCAGCCAAAAAAGGGGGCGGCGGATGAACACTGAAGCTTTCTTT. V is TRBV7-9 and J is TRBJ1-1, with TRBD1 matching 7 bases. The ends lost 5 bases at V and 0 bases at J; junction bases unmatched: 12. The CDR3 spans 17 residues. Germline V gene lookup returns CDR1 SEHNR and CDR2 FQNEAQ (reference sequence).

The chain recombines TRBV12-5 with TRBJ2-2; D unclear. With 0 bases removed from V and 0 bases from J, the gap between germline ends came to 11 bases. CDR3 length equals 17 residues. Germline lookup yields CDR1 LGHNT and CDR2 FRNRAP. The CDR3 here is CASGLVLNLPNTGELFF. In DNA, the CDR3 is TGTGCTAGTGGTTTGGTACTGAACCTACCGAACACCGGGGAGCTGTTTTTT.

The CDR3 here is CASSQVGPDPDTQYF. The CDR3 DNA reads TGTGCCAGCAGCCAGGTGGGGCCCGATCCAGATACGCAGTATTTT. The chain recombines TRBV3-1 with TRBJ2-3, with D possibly matching TRBD1 (5 bases). The CDR3 totals 15 residues. The germline gives CDR1 LGHDT, CDR2 YNNKEL (reference sequence). Trimming took off 3 bases at V and 4 bases at J, with 14 bases between the two ends.

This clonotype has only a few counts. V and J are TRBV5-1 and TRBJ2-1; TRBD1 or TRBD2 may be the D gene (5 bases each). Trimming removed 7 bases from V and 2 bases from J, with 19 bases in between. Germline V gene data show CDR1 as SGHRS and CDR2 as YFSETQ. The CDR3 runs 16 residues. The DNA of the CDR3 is TGCGCCAGCGGGGTTGAGGGGAGCCTAACCTACAATGAGCAGTTCTTC. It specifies CASGVEGSLTYNEQFF.

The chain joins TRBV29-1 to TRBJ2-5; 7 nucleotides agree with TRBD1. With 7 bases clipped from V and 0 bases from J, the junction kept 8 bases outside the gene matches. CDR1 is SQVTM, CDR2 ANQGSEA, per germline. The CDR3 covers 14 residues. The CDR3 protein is CSARTGPYQETQYF. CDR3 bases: TGCAGCGCTAGGACAGGCCCGTACCAAGAGACCCAGTACTTC. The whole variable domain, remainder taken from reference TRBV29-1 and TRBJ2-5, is SAVISQKPSRDICQRGTSLTIQCQVDSQVTMMFWYRQQPGQSLTLIATANQGSEATYESGFVIDKFPISRPNLTFSTLTVSNMSPEDSSIYLCSARTGPYQETQYFGPGTRLLVL.

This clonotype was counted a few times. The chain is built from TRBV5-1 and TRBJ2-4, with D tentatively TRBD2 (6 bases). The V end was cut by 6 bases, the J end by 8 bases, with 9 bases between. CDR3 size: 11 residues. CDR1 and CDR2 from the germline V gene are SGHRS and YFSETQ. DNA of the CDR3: TGCGCCAGCATGGAGGGAGACATTCAGTACTTC. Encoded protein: CASMEGDIQYF.

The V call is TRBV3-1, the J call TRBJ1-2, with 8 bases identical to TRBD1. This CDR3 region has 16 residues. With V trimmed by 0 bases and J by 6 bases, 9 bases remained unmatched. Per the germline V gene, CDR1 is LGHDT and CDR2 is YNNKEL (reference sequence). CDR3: CASSQDRPRGRNGYTF. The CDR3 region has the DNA TGTGCCAGCAGCCAAGATCGGCCCAGGGGGCGGAATGGCTACACCTTC.

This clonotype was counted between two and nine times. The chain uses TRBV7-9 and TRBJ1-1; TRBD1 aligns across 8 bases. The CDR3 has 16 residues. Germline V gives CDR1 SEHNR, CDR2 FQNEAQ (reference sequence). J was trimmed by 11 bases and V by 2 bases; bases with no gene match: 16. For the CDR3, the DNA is TGTGCCAGCAGCTTACCCACGACAGGGGTCCACCACGGGGCTTTCTTT. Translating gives CASSLPTTGVHHGAFF.

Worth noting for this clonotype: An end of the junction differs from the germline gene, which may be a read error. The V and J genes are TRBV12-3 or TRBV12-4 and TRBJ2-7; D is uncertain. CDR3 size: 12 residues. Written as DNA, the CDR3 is TGTGCCAGCAGTTTGTTTACCTACGAGCATTACTTC. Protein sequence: CASSLFTYEHYF.